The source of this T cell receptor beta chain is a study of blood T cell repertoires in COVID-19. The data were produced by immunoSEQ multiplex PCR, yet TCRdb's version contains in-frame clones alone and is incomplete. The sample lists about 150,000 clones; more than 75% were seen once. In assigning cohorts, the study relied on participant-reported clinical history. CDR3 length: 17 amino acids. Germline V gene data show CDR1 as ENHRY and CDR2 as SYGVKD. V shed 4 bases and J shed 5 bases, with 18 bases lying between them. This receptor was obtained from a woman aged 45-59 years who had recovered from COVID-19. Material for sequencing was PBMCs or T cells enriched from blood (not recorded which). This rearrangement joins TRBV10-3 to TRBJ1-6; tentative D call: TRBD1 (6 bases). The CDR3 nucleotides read TGTGCCATCAGTGGGGCCGGGCCCCGGACAGATAATTCACCCCTCCACTTT. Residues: CAISGAGPRTDNSPLHF.